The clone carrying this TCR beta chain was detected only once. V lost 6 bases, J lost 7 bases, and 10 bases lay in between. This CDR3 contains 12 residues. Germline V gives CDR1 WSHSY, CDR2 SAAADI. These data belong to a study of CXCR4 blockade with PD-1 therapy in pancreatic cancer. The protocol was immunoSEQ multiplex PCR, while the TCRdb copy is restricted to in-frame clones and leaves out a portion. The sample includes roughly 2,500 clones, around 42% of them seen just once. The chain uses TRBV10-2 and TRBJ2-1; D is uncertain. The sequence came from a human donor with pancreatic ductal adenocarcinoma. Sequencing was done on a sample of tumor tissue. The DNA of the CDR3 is TGCGCCAGCAGCAACATGCGGAATGAGCAGTTCTTC. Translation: CASSNMRNEQFF.